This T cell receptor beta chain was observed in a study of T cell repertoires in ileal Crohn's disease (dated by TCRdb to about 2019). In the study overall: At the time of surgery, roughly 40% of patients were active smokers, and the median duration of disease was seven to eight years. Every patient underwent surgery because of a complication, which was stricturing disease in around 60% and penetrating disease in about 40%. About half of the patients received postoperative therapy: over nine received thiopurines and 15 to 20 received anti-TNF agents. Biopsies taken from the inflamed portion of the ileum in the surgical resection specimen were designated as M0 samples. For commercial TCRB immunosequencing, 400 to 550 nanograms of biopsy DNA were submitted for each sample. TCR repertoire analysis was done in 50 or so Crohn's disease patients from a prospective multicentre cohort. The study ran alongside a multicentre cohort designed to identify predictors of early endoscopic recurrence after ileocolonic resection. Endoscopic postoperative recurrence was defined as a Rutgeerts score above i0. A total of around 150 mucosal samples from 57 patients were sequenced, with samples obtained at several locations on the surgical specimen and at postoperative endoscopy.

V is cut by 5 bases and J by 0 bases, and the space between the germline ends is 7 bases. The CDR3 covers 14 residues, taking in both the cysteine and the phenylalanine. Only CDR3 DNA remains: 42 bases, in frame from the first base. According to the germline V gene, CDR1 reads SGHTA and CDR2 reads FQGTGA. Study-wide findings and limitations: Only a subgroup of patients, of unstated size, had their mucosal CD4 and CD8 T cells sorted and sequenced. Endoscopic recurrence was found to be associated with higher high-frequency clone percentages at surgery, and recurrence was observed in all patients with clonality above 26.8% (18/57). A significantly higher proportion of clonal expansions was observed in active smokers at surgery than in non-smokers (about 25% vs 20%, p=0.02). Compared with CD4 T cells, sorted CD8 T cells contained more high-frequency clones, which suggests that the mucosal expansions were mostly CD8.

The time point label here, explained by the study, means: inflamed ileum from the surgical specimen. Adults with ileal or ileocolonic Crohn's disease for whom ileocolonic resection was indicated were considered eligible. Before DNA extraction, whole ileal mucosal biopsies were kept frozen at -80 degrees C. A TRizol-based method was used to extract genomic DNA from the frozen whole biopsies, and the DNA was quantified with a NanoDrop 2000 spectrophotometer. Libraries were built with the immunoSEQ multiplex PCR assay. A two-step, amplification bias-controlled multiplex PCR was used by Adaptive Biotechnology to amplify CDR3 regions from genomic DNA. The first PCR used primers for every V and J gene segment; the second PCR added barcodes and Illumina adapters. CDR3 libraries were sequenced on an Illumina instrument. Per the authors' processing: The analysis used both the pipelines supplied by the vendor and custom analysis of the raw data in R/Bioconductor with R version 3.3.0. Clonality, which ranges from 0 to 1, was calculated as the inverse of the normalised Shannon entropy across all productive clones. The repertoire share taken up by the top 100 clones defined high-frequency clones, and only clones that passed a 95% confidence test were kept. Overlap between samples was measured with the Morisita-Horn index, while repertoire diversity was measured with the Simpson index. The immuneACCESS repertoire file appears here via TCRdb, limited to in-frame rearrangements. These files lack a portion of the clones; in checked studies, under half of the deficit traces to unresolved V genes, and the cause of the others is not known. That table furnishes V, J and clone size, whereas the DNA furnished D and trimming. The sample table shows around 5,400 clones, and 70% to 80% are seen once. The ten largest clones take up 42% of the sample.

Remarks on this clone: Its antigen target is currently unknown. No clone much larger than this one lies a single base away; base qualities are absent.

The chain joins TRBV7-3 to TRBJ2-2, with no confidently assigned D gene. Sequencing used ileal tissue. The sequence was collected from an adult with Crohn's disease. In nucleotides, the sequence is TGTGCCAGCAGCAGCCAGTCGAACACCGGGGAGCTGTTTTTT. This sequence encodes CASSSQSNTGELFF.